This paragraph reports one T cell receptor beta chain. The antigen is unknown. The data originate from a study of cytomegalovirus exposure and HLA in healthy donors. Across the whole study: Early on, a data release was issued that held 85 million to 95 million unique TCRs from HLA-typed donors.

Study findings and constraints: Rarity held for most TCR sequences, but there were some public TCRs that occurred in many donors.

13 Jbeta primers and 60 Vbeta primers were used for the PCR. The assay was immunoSEQ multiplex PCR, and TCRdb's table has in-frame clones only and misses some. The data show about 61,000 clones, around 75% seen once. V lost 0 bases and J 7 bases, leaving 14 bases between the germline ends. Germline lookup yields CDR1 GTSNPN and CDR2 SVGIG (reference sequence). The CDR3 runs to 14 residues. The sequence was obtained from a middle-aged man in good health and CMV-seropositive. The chain uses TRBV30 and TRBJ2-3; possible D gene TRBD2, 7 bases. Specimen: PBMCs. CDR3 nucleotides: TGTGCCTGGAGTGTTGGGGGGGGCCAGAATACGCAGTATTTT. Translation: CAWSVGGGQNTQYF.